This section outlines one TCR beta chain sequence together with its context. These data are taken from a study of blood T cells in healthy people across ages. Peripheral blood was drawn, approximately 9.5 milliliters per donor. Combining a sample-barcoded 5' primer with a J-beta primer mix, a second PCR ran for roughly 7 to 11 cycles. TCRdb called the 5' RACE reads again in MiXCR, with one record for every CDR3 protein. The data contain 700,000 to 900,000 distinct CDR3 sequences, about 48% of them singletons. Sequenced input: blood. The sequence was collected from a man at least 80 years old in good health.

This chain's CDR3 is CAIGAGVNRDEQFF. In nucleotides, the CDR3 is TGTGCCATCGGGGCGGGAGTGAACAGGGATGAGCAGTTCTTC. The chain uses TRBV10-3 and TRBJ2-1; D is possibly TRBD2 (7 bases). This CDR3 has 14 amino acids. Trimming pared 8 bases from V and 8 bases from J, leaving 19 bases between. Germline CDR1 is ENHRY and CDR2 is SYGVKD.